This T cell receptor (beta chain) was documented in a study of OX40 agonist ivuxolimab in advanced cancers. Study summary: People who had prior anti-PD-1, anti-PD-L1 or anti-CTLA-4 therapy could take part, and under 45% had some. Overall study results and limits: At 0.1 to 3.0 mg/kg and by week 6, CD4+ and CD8+ T cells in the blood had expanded clonally.

Looked up from germline, CDR1 is GTSNPN and CDR2 is SVGIG (reference sequence). This CDR3 is built from 11 residues. Trimming pared 3 bases from V and 2 bases from J, leaving 3 bases between. Sequencing was performed with immunoSEQ multiplex PCR; in TCRdb, only in-frame clones are kept and a portion is missing. Among about 64,000 clones, around 84% were seen once, and the ten largest hold about 3%. Concerning this clone: Its antigen remains unknown.

This TCR derives from an adult with an advanced solid tumor such as melanoma, head and neck, liver or kidney cancer. The chain uses TRBV30 and TRBJ2-3; no clear D. Sample: CD4+ or CD8+ T cells sorted from blood, taken in a trial of the OX40 agonist ivuxolimab. DNA for the CDR3: TGTGCCTGGAGATACACAGATACGCAGTATTTT. This translates into CAWRYTDTQYF.